Listed below are T cell receptor beta chains from one sample, sequenced in a study of T-cell reconstitution after alpha-beta-depleted transplantation in children. TCRdb re-analysed the PCR reads in MiXCR, keeping a single row per CDR3 protein. The data show fewer than 750,000 distinct CDR3 sequences, 25% to 30% seen once. Source: PBMCs, taken before TCRalphabeta/CD19-depleted stem cell transplant. The receptors here all came from a boy under three years old with Wiskott-Aldrich syndrome, due to receive a stem cell transplant. CDR3s include the opening cysteine and the closing phenylalanine or tryptophan. The D gene is left open where the match is weak. Expanded clones get a size class; other rows say once, few or many, or leave the size out.

j_gene: TRBJ1-2
v_gene: TRBV5-1
len: 13
d_gene: NA
abundance: NA
CDR3aa: CASSPRWDYGYTF
CDR3nt: TGCGCCAGCAGCCCACGTTGGGACTATGGCTACACCTTC

j_gene: TRBJ1-6
v_gene: TRBV18
len: 16
d_gene: NA
abundance: NA
CDR3aa: CASSLIQAAQGSPLHF
CDR3nt: TGTGCCAGCTCACTTATACAGGCGGCTCAGGGGTCACCCCTCCACTTT

j_gene: TRBJ2-7
v_gene: TRBV27
len: 16
d_gene: TRBD1
abundance: NA
CDR3aa: CASSFFRGRGTYEQYF
CDR3nt: TGTGCCAGCAGTTTCTTCAGGGGGCGCGGGACCTACGAGCAGTACTTC

j_gene: TRBJ2-2
v_gene: TRBV30
len: 16
d_gene: NA
abundance: NA
CDR3aa: CAWSAELGRKTGELFF
CDR3nt: TGTGCCTGGAGTGCTGAACTAGGCAGGAAGACCGGGGAGCTGTTTTTT

j_gene: TRBJ2-1
v_gene: TRBV20-1
len: 16
d_gene: TRBD2
abundance: NA
CDR3aa: CSARGVGLEDAPEQFF
CDR3nt: TGCAGTGCTAGAGGAGTCGGACTAGAGGATGCCCCTGAGCAGTTCTTC

j_gene: TRBJ2-7
v_gene: TRBV20-1
len: 15
d_gene: NA
abundance: NA
CDR3aa: CSASSGGAEANEQYF
CDR3nt: TGCAGTGCTAGTTCCGGCGGGGCGGAGGCCAACGAGCAGTACTTC

j_gene: TRBJ2-7
v_gene: TRBV29-1
len: 13
d_gene: NA
abundance: few
CDR3aa: CSVALSSREEQYF
CDR3nt: TGCAGCGTTGCCCTTTCCTCCCGGGAGGAGCAGTACTTC

j_gene: TRBJ2-7
v_gene: TRBV6-5
len: 15
d_gene: NA
abundance: NA
CDR3aa: CASSQLRTTLYEQYF
CDR3nt: TGTGCCAGCAGTCAACTCAGAACTACACTTTACGAGCAGTACTTC

j_gene: TRBJ2-1
v_gene: TRBV7-8
len: 15
d_gene: NA
abundance: few
CDR3aa: CASLLSRLGPGVQFF
CDR3nt: TGTGCCAGCCTGCTTAGCCGACTAGGGCCGGGTGTGCAGTTCTTC

j_gene: TRBJ1-5
v_gene: TRBV27
len: 17
d_gene: NA
abundance: NA
CDR3aa: CASSLRRSTNSNQPQHF
CDR3nt: TGTGCCAGCAGTTTACGCAGGTCAACGAATAGCAATCAGCCCCAGCATTTT

j_gene: TRBJ2-3
v_gene: TRBV20-1
len: 11
d_gene: NA
abundance: NA
CDR3aa: CSAKFADTQYF
CDR3nt: TGCAGTGCTAAGTTCGCGGATACGCAGTATTTT

j_gene: TRBJ1-2
v_gene: TRBV12-3/TRBV12-4
len: 12
d_gene: NA
abundance: once
CDR3aa: CASKDGFNGYTF
CDR3nt: TGTGCCAGCAAGGACGGCTTTAATGGCTACACCTTC

j_gene: TRBJ2-1
v_gene: TRBV20-1
len: 15
d_gene: NA
abundance: NA
CDR3aa: CSGKPGPSSYNEQFF
CDR3nt: TGCAGCGGTAAACCGGGACCCAGCTCCTACAATGAGCAGTTCTTC

j_gene: TRBJ1-1
v_gene: TRBV30
len: 11
d_gene: NA
abundance: NA
CDR3aa: CAFQGYTEAFF
CDR3nt: TGTGCCTTTCAGGGATACACTGAAGCTTTCTTT

j_gene: TRBJ2-7
v_gene: TRBV20-1
len: 14
d_gene: NA
abundance: NA
CDR3aa: CSARGQGLGYEQYF
CDR3nt: TGCAGTGCTAGAGGGCAGGGTCTCGGCTACGAGCAGTACTTC

j_gene: TRBJ1-5
v_gene: TRBV4-2
len: 13
d_gene: NA
abundance: few
CDR3aa: CASSQDLRQPQHF
CDR3nt: TGTGCCAGCAGCCAAGATCTTCGGCAGCCCCAGCATTTT